What follows are 10 T cell receptor beta chains derived from one specimen sequenced in a study of blood T cell repertoires in COVID-19 (dated by TCRdb to about 2020). Libraries were made using the immunoSEQ multiplex PCR assay. The clones in this table, taken by TCRdb from immuneACCESS, are in-frame only. Not every clone is retained; where verified, under half of the shortfall comes from an unresolved V gene, and the cause of the rest is unknown. The sample table contains around 390,000 clones; only one count was recorded for about 87% of them. The ten top clones hold 10% of the sample. Sequenced: PBMCs or T cells enriched from blood (not recorded which). All receptors come from a woman aged 50 to 65 who had recovered from COVID-19.

The gene calls are TRBV30 and TRBJ2-7; D is perhaps TRBD2 (5 bases). This CDR3 has 11 residues. Trimming left V 5 bases short and J 8 bases short, with 13 bases between. CDR1 is GTSNPN and CDR2 is SVGIG in the germline V gene (reference sequence). CDR3 DNA sequence: TGTGCCTGGGGATCGGGATCACAGCAGTACTTC. Amino acids: CAWGSGSQQYF.

This chain joins TRBV2 and TRBJ1-5, with D possibly TRBD1 on 6 matching bases. CDR1 SNHLY and CDR2 FYNNEI come from the germline V gene. The germline V and J ends were trimmed by 6 bases and 10 bases, with 22 bases remaining between them. The CDR3 is 15 amino acids. The CDR3, as DNA: TGTGCCAGCAGCGTTCTGGACAGAGGTTTGGGACCCCAGCATTTT. Translation gives CASSVLDRGLGPQHF.

V and J are TRBV2 and TRBJ2-5; TRBD2 is a possible D gene (6 bases). The CDR3 sequence is 12 residues long. Germline V CDR1 and CDR2: SNHLY, FYNNEI. V was clipped by 6 bases and J by 11 bases, with 16 bases between them. CDR3 sequence (DNA): TGTGCCAGCAGCCGCGGGGCCGGTGTTCAGTACTTC. Amino acids: CASSRGAGVQYF.

V gene TRBV4-3 combines with J gene TRBJ2-1; weak D call: TRBD2 (6 bases). The V end lost 4 bases, the J end lost 0 bases, and 13 bases lay between the germline ends. Germline V CDR1 and CDR2: LGHNA, YSLEER. This CDR3 has 16 residues. CDR3 nucleotides: TGCGCCAGCAGCCCCACCGCCGGGAGCTCCTACAATGAGCAGTTCTTC. Translation gives CASSPTAGSSYNEQFF.

V and J are TRBV2 and TRBJ2-2; TRBD2 aligns across 9 bases. CDR3 size: 16 residues. The germline V gene has CDR1 SNHLY and CDR2 FYNNEI. V lost 6 bases and J lost 2; bases outside the gene matches: 7. CDR3 sequence: CASSGLATRNTGELFF. CDR3 DNA: TGTGCCAGCAGCGGACTAGCGACTAGAAACACCGGGGAGCTGTTTTTT.

The chain uses TRBV25-1 and TRBJ2-7, with a possible D match to TRBD2 (8 bases). Trimming shortened V by 1 base and J by 5 bases, and 15 bases separated the two germline ends. The CDR3 extends over 15 amino acids. Germline loops: CDR1 MGHDK, CDR2 SYGVNS. This chain's CDR3 is CASSEWRGDRDEQYF. Written as DNA, the CDR3 is TGTGCCAGCAGTGAATGGCGGGGGGACAGAGACGAGCAGTACTTC.

The V call is TRBV23-1, the J call TRBJ2-3; D is unclear. TRBV23-1 is known as an ORF, though its function is uncertain. The CDR3 covers 14 residues. V was cut by 4 bases and J by 0 bases, with 8 bases left in between. CDR3 bases: TGCGCCAGCAGTCCTTCAGCGAGCACAGATACGCAGTATTTT. Protein: CASSPSASTDTQYF.

The table lists this clone with a count of one. The chain recombines TRBV4-3 with TRBJ1-3, with no clear D. Germline assignment: CDR1 LGHNA and CDR2 YSLEER. The CDR3 loop spans 14 amino acids. Trimming removed 1 base from V and 1 base from J, with 5 bases in between. The CDR3 DNA sequence: TGCGCCAGCAGCCAAGGGGCGTCTGGAAACACCATATATTTT. This codes for CASSQGASGNTIYF.

V gene TRBV7-2 combines with J gene TRBJ2-7, with D perhaps matching TRBD2 (6 bases). Trimming took 1 base from V and 4 from J, leaving 14 bases between them. Germline CDR1 is SGHTA and CDR2 is FQGNSA. This CDR3 spans 15 amino acids. CDR3 loop: CASSLVGGAGYEQYF. The DNA of the CDR3 is TGTGCCAGCAGCTTAGTCGGCGGGGCCGGTTACGAGCAGTACTTC. Complete variable domain (other parts from reference TRBV7-2 and TRBJ2-7): GAGVSQSPSNKVTEKGKDVELRCDPISGHTALYWYRQSLGQGLEFLIYFQGNSAPDKSGLPSDRFSAERTGGSVSTLTIQRTQQEDSAVYLCASSLVGGAGYEQYFGPGTRLTVT.

V is TRBV7-3 and J is TRBJ2-7; 8 nucleotides line up with TRBD2. Germline CDR1 is SGHTA and CDR2 is FQGTGA. J gave up 2 bases and V 2 bases, and 5 bases lay outside the gene matches. The CDR3 covers 15 residues. The CDR3, as DNA: TGTGCCAGCAGCTTAGGTAGCGGGACAACCTACGAGCAGTACTTC. This codes for CASSLGSGTTYEQYF.